The clone carrying this T cell receptor (beta chain) was seen many times. Its antigen remains unknown. Trimming removed 9 bases from V and 7 bases from J, with 6 bases in between. The germline gives CDR1 MDHEN, CDR2 SYDVKM. CDR3 length: 10 residues. The TCRbeta library incorporated unique molecular identifiers. TCRdb reprocessed the PCR reads via MiXCR and lists one record per CDR3 protein. The sample lists about 200,000 distinct CDR3 sequences, approximately 6.9% occurring once. This sample was taken from a study of T-cell reconstitution after alpha-beta-depleted transplantation in children. General study points: A year post-transplant, T-cell counts and diversity derived mostly from newly produced T cells. Surviving recipient cells, namely T cells and thymic progenitors, were the source of high day-60 TCRbeta diversity in some patients. Expanded clones from the graft, numbering several hundred, reportedly supplied alpha-beta T cells about two months after transplant.

This receptor was obtained from a boy aged 2 to 9 with acute lymphoblastic leukemia, due to receive a stem cell transplant. Source: PBMCs, taken before TCRalphabeta/CD19-depleted stem cell transplant. This rearrangement joins TRBV28 to TRBJ2-2; D is uncertain. This CDR3 reads CARESGELFF. CDR3 sequence (DNA): TGTGCCAGGGAAAGCGGGGAGCTGTTTTTT.